In its sample, the clone carrying this T cell receptor beta chain was seen once. Its specificity is unknown. These data originate in a study of graft-versus-host responses after intestinal transplantation. Study-level information: Multivisceral, liver-intestinal, or isolated intestinal transplants were received by the recipients.

This CDR3 spans 16 amino acids. The V gene's germline CDR1 is MGHRA and CDR2 YSYEKL. The V end lost 4 bases, the J end lost 7 bases, and 20 bases lay between the germline ends. Graft-derived tissue was subjected to processing to liberate intraepithelial and lamina propria lymphocytes. Profiled with immunoSEQ multiplex PCR; TCRdb holds only in-frame clones, not every one. The sample includes around 15,000 clones, 80% of them seen just once. Study-wide points: Early post-transplant declines in HvG were associated with peak levels of circulating GvH clones.

The chain employs TRBV4-1 and TRBJ1-5; TRBD1 is a possible D gene (6 bases). The starting material was ileum tissue, obtained about 100 days after intestinal transplant. This receptor was identified in a human patient who received an intestinal transplant, so some T cells may come from the graft donor. CDR3 coding DNA: TGCGCCAGCAGCCTCTCTATGGACAGAGTGTTCCAGCCCCAGCATTTT. Translated: CASSLSMDRVFQPQHF.